A selection of T cell receptor beta chains follows, all from one sample in a study of preoperative IRX-2 immunotherapy in early breast cancer. Repertoires were generated with immunoSEQ multiplex PCR, while TCRdb's copy carries only in-frame clones and drops some. The table lists 3,000 to 4,500 clones, 60% to 80% of them singletons, with approximately 12% in the top ten. Sequencing was performed on tumor tissue, taken after IRX-2 immunotherapy. These receptors were collected from a human donor with breast cancer. Both conserved end residues are part of each CDR3. A D gene is named only where the DNA matches it firmly. Clone size appears in some rows only: once, few, many, or a class for an expanded clone.

CDR3: CASSYRGGKGTEAFF
DNA: TGTGCCAGCAGTTACCGAGGGGGGAAGGGGACTGAAGCTTTCTTT
J: TRBJ1-1
V: TRBV6-8
size: -
D: -

CDR3: CASSLHTGQRSNQPQHF
DNA: TGTGCCAGCAGTTTACACACCGGACAGAGGAGCAATCAGCCCCAGCATTTT
J: TRBJ1-5
V: TRBV28
size: -
D: -

CDR3: CASSLGRRVQETQYF
DNA: TGTGCTAGCAGCTTAGGTCGGAGAGTACAAGAGACCCAGTACTTC
J: TRBJ2-5
V: TRBV7-1
size: -
D: -

CDR3: CASSLALAGGPQDTQYF
DNA: TGCGCCAGCAGCTTGGCGCTAGCGGGAGGGCCACAAGATACGCAGTATTTT
J: TRBJ2-3
V: TRBV5-1
size: -
D: TRBD2

CDR3: CASSSGGDWYGYTF
DNA: TGTGCCAGTAGTTCCGGGGGCGATTGGTATGGCTACACCTTC
J: TRBJ1-2
V: TRBV19
size: -
D: -

CDR3: CASANGASYEQYF
DNA: TGTGCCAGCGCGAATGGGGCGTCCTACGAGCAGTACTTC
J: TRBJ2-7
V: TRBV18
size: -
D: -

CDR3: CAIRNQGSEAFF
DNA: TGTGCCATCAGAAACCAGGGTAGTGAAGCTTTCTTT
J: TRBJ1-1
V: TRBV6-8
size: -
D: -

CDR3: CASSLAFDGNTIYF
DNA: TGTGCCAGCAGCTTGGCCTTCGATGGAAACACCATATATTTT
J: TRBJ1-3
V: TRBV11-3
size: few
D: -

CDR3: CASSSRAGNSYNEQFF
DNA: TGTGCCAGCAGCTCGAGAGCGGGAAACTCCTACAATGAGCAGTTCTTC
J: TRBJ2-1
V: TRBV7-5
size: -
D: -

CDR3: CASGPPLNTEAFF
DNA: TGTGCCAGCGGACCGCCTTTGAACACTGAAGCTTTCTTT
J: TRBJ1-1
V: TRBV6-8
size: few
D: -

CDR3: CASSAYRGRTEAFF
DNA: TGTGCCAGCAGTGCCTACAGGGGGCGCACTGAAGCTTTCTTT
J: TRBJ1-1
V: TRBV6-7
size: -
D: TRBD1

CDR3: CSVDLSAGGRTEAFF
DNA: TGCAGCGTTGACTTATCGGCCGGGGGTCGTACTGAAGCTTTCTTT
J: TRBJ1-1
V: TRBV29-1
size: -
D: -

CDR3: CASRDNSNQPQHF
DNA: TGTGCCAGCAGGGACAATAGCAATCAGCCCCAGCATTTT
J: TRBJ1-5
V: TRBV9
size: -
D: -

CDR3: CASSRDGYSNQPQHF
DNA: TGCGCCAGCAGCAGGGACGGTTATAGCAATCAGCCCCAGCATTTT
J: TRBJ1-5
V: TRBV5-1
size: -
D: -

CDR3: CASGTSGGEQFF
DNA: TGTGCCAGCGGGACTAGCGGGGGTGAGCAGTTCTTC
J: TRBJ2-1
V: TRBV6-8
size: large
D: TRBD2

CDR3: CASSLVAGASTGKLFF
DNA: TGTGCCAGCAGCTTAGTAGCGGGAGCGAGCACCGGGAAGCTGTTTTTT
J: TRBJ2-2
V: TRBV7-8
size: once
D: TRBD2

CDR3: CASRLVGQGSAVGGTDTQYF
DNA: -
J: TRBJ2-3
V: TRBV12-2
size: -
D: -

CDR3: CARETGEYEQYF
DNA: TGTGCCAGAGAGACAGGGGAATACGAGCAGTACTTC
J: TRBJ2-7
V: TRBV19
size: -
D: TRBD1

CDR3: CASSRGWQGGIGANVLTF
DNA: TGTGCCAGCAGTAGGGGTTGGCAGGGAGGAATTGGGGCCAACGTCCTGACTTTC
J: TRBJ2-6
V: TRBV7-6
size: once
D: -

CDR3: CASSPGTSRNTEAFF
DNA: TGTGCCAGCTCACCCGGCACCTCAAGAAACACTGAAGCTTTCTTT
J: TRBJ1-1
V: TRBV18
size: -
D: -

CDR3: CASSRGQGPLQNQPQHF
DNA: TGTGCCAGCAGCCGGGGCCAGGGACCCCTCCAGAATCAGCCCCAGCATTTT
J: TRBJ1-5
V: TRBV6-8
size: -
D: -

CDR3: CASSFYGTGTEAFF
DNA: TGCGCCAGCAGCTTTTACGGGACGGGCACTGAAGCTTTCTTT
J: TRBJ1-1
V: TRBV5-1
size: -
D: -

CDR3: CASRYDFNTGELFF
DNA: TGTGCCAGCAGATACGACTTTAACACCGGGGAGCTGTTTTTT
J: TRBJ2-2
V: TRBV7-6
size: -
D: -

CDR3: CASSLGYPTEAFF
DNA: TGTGCCAGCAGTTTAGGGTATCCCACTGAAGCTTTCTTT
J: TRBJ1-1
V: TRBV28
size: -
D: -

CDR3: CASSLKRPRQGARREETQYF
DNA: TGTGCCAGTAGTCTAAAGAGGCCGAGACAGGGGGCGCGGAGGGAGGAGACCCAGTACTTC
J: TRBJ2-5
V: TRBV19
size: -
D: TRBD1

CDR3: CASSQGPIGYTF
DNA: TGTGCCAGCAGCCAGGGCCCCATTGGCTACACCTTC
J: TRBJ1-2
V: TRBV14
size: -
D: -

CDR3: CASSMRGQGYEQYF
DNA: TGTGCCAGTAGTATGCGGGGACAGGGCTACGAGCAGTACTTC
J: TRBJ2-7
V: TRBV19
size: few
D: TRBD1

CDR3: CASNTGGPGDEQYF
DNA: TGTGCCAGCAACACGGGAGGGCCGGGGGACGAGCAGTACTTC
J: TRBJ2-7
V: TRBV6-8
size: -
D: TRBD2

CDR3: CASSEGQSSTDTQYF
DNA: TGTGCCAGTAGTGAAGGACAGTCTAGCACAGATACGCAGTATTTT
J: TRBJ2-3
V: TRBV19
size: -
D: -

CDR3: CASSSRLSRQGGTGELFF
DNA: TGCGCCAGCAGCTCGCGATTGAGTCGACAGGGAGGGACCGGGGAGCTGTTTTTT
J: TRBJ2-2
V: TRBV5-1
size: -
D: -

CDR3: CASSPPGTGLHNEQFF
DNA: TGTGCCAGCAGCCCTCCGGGGACAGGGTTACACAATGAGCAGTTCTTC
J: TRBJ2-1
V: TRBV11-3
size: -
D: TRBD1

CDR3: CATGELAASTGNEQFF
DNA: TGTGCCACCGGGGAACTAGCGGCCTCGACGGGAAATGAGCAGTTCTTC
J: TRBJ2-1
V: TRBV6-8
size: -
D: TRBD2

CDR3: CASRRGTGVNTEAFF
DNA: TGTGCCAGCAGGCGGGGGACAGGGGTGAACACTGAAGCTTTCTTT
J: TRBJ1-1
V: TRBV6-8
size: -
D: TRBD1

CDR3: CASSLEQGGTGELFF
DNA: TGTGCCAGCAGCTTAGAACAGGGAGGCACCGGGGAGCTGTTTTTT
J: TRBJ2-2
V: TRBV11-3
size: -
D: -

CDR3: CAISGGLAYSANEQFF
DNA: TGTGCCATCAGTGGGGGACTAGCGTATTCCGCGAATGAGCAGTTCTTC
J: TRBJ2-1
V: TRBV6-8
size: -
D: TRBD2

CDR3: CASSNLYKQYF
DNA: TGTGCCAGCAGTAACCTTTACAAGCAGTACTTC
J: TRBJ2-7
V: TRBV6-4
size: -
D: -

CDR3: CASSLQSELEAFF
DNA: TGTGCCAGCAGCTTACAATCCGAGTTGGAAGCTTTCTTT
J: TRBJ1-1
V: TRBV7-1
size: once
D: -

CDR3: CASSFRELYNEQFF
DNA: TGTGCCAGCAGTTTTCGGGAGCTGTACAATGAGCAGTTCTTC
J: TRBJ2-1
V: TRBV6-8
size: -
D: -

CDR3: CASSERTYEQYF
DNA: TGTGCCAGCAGTGAGCGGACCTACGAGCAGTACTTC
J: TRBJ2-7
V: TRBV6-4
size: -
D: -

CDR3: CSTLSRGLNTEAFF
DNA: TGCAGCACCCTCTCCAGGGGACTTAACACTGAAGCTTTCTTT
J: TRBJ1-1
V: TRBV29-1
size: -
D: -

CDR3: CASSGPYARGAFF
DNA: TGCGCCAGCAGTGGGCCCTATGCAAGGGGGGCTTTCTTT
J: TRBJ1-1
V: TRBV10-2
size: -
D: -

CDR3: CASSNPRKDTQYF
DNA: TGTGCCAGTAGTAACCCACGAAAAGATACGCAGTATTTT
J: TRBJ2-3
V: TRBV19
size: -
D: -

CDR3: CASSPRFNYGYTF
DNA: TGTGCCAGCAGTCCCCGATTTAACTATGGCTACACCTTC
J: TRBJ1-2
V: TRBV28
size: large
D: -

CDR3: CATLQSSGNTIYF
DNA: TGTGCCACGCTCCAGAGCTCTGGAAACACCATATATTTT
J: TRBJ1-3
V: TRBV6-8
size: -
D: -

CDR3: CASSQQPGYQETQYF
DNA: TGTGCCAGCAGTCAACAGCCGGGATACCAAGAGACCCAGTACTTC
J: TRBJ2-5
V: TRBV11-3
size: few
D: -

CDR3: CASSLGLTGIPDTQYF
DNA: TGCGCCAGCAGCTTGGGATTGACGGGTATCCCAGATACGCAGTATTTT
J: TRBJ2-3
V: TRBV5-1
size: -
D: -

CDR3: CAIPGQNTGELFF
DNA: TGTGCCATCCCGGGACAAAACACCGGGGAGCTGTTTTTT
J: TRBJ2-2
V: TRBV19
size: -
D: -

CDR3: CASRYRGRGELFF
DNA: TGTGCCAGCAGATACAGGGGGCGCGGGGAGCTGTTTTTT
J: TRBJ2-2
V: TRBV6-8
size: -
D: TRBD1

CDR3: CASSLEGTQNTEAFF
DNA: TGTGCCAGCAGCCTAGAAGGGACACAGAACACTGAAGCTTTCTTT
J: TRBJ1-1
V: TRBV11-3
size: medium-sized
D: -

CDR3: CATSEAGLGGEQYF
DNA: TGTGCCACCAGCGAAGCGGGGCTAGGGGGTGAGCAGTACTTC
J: TRBJ2-7
V: TRBV15
size: once
D: -

CDR3: CASSLAFSGNTIYF
DNA: TGTGCCAGCAGCTTGGCTTTCTCTGGAAACACCATATATTTT
J: TRBJ1-3
V: TRBV7-5
size: -
D: -

CDR3: CAWSVQGAGNTIYF
DNA: TGTGCCTGGAGTGTACAGGGAGCAGGAAACACCATATATTTT
J: TRBJ1-3
V: TRBV30
size: -
D: -